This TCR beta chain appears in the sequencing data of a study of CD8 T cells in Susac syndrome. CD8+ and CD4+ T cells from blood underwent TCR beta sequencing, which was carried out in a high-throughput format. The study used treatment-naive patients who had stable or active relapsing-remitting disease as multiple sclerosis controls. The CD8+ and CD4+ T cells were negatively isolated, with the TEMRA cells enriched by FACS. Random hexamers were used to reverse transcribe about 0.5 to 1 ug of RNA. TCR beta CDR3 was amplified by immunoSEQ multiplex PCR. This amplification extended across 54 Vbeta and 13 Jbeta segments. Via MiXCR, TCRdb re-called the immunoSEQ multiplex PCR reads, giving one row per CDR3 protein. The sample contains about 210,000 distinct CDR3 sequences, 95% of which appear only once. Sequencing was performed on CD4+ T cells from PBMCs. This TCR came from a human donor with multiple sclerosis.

CDR3 nucleotide sequence: TGTGCCAGTAGTGGCCGGGACAGGGCAAATCAGCCCCAGCATTTT. It yields the protein CASSGRDRANQPQHF. The J gene is TRBJ1-5, the V gene TRBV19, with 9 bases lining up with TRBD1. J was trimmed by 4 bases and V by 5 bases; bases with no gene match: 6. The germline gives CDR1 LNHDA, CDR2 SQIVND (reference sequence). The CDR3 is 15 residues long.